This entry is about one TCR beta chain. Sequenced by immunoSEQ multiplex PCR; TCRdb stores in-frame clones only, minus some. There are about 960,000 clones in the sample; more than 75% occur only once, and around 1.4% lies in the top ten. The sample comes from a study of shared clonotypes between healthy human individuals. The V gene end was trimmed by 3 bases and the J gene end by 2 bases; junction bases not matched to a gene: 4. Germline V gene data show CDR1 as MNHNS and CDR2 as SASEGT. The CDR3 runs 15 residues. The sample consisted of memory CD4+ T cells sorted from blood. Subset described: CD45RA-negative fraction. This TCR came from a man between 18 and 35 years old in good health. The gene calls are TRBV6-1 and TRBJ1-1; 9 bases line up with TRBD1. The CDR3 protein is CASSDGTGINTEAFF. CDR3 nucleotides: TGTGCCAGCAGTGATGGGACAGGGATTAACACTGAAGCTTTCTTT.